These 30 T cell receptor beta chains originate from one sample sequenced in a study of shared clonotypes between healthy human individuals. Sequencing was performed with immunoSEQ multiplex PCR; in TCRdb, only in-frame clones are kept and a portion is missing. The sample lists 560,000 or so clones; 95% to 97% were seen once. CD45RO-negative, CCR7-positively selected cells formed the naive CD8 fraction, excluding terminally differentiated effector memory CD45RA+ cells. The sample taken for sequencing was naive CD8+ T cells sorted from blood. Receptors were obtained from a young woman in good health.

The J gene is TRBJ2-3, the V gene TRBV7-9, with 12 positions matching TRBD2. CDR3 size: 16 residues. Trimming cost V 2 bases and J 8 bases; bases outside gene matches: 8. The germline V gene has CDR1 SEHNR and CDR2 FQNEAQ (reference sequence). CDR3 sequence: CASSLPTSGRPPTQYF. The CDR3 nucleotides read TGTGCCAGCAGCTTACCGACTAGCGGGAGACCCCCTACGCAGTATTTT.

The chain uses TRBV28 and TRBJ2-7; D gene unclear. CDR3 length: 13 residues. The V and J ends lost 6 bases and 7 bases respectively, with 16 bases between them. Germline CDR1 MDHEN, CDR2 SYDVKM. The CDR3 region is CASSPFLNLEQYF. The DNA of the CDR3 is TGTGCCAGCAGCCCCTTCCTGAATCTGGAGCAGTACTTC. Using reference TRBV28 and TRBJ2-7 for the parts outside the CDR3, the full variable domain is DVKVTQSSRYLVKRTGEKVFLECVQDMDHENMFWYRQDPGLGLRLIYFSYDVKMKEKGDIPEGYSVSREKKERFSLILESASTNQTSMYLCASSPFLNLEQYFGPGTRLTVT.

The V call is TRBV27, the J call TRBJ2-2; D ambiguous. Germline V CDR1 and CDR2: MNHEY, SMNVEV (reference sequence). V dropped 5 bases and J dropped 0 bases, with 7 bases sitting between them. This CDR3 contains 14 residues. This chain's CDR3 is CASSLQSNTGELFF. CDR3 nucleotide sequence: TGTGCCAGCAGTCTTCAGTCGAACACCGGGGAGCTGTTTTTT.

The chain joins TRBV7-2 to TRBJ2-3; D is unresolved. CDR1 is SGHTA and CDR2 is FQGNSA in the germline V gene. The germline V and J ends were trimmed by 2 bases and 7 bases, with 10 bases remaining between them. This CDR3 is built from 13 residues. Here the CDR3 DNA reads TGTGCCAGCAGCTTAAACAGTGATCATACGCAGTATTTT. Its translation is CASSLNSDHTQYF.

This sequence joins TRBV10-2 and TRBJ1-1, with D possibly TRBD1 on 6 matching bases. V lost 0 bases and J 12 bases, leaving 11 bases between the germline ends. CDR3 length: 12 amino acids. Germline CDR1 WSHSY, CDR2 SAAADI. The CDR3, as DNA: TGCGCCAGCAGTGAGTCCGGGACATTATCTTTCTTT. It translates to CASSESGTLSFF.

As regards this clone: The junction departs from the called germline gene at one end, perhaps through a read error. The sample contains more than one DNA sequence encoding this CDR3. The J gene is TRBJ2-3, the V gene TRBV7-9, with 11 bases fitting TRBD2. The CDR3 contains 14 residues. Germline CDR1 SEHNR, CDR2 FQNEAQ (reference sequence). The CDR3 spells CASSLAGGTDTQYF. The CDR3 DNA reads TGTGCCAGCAGTTTAGCGGGAGGGACAGATACGCAGTATTTT. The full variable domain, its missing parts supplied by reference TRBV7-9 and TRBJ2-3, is DTGVSQNPRHKITKRGQNVTFRCDPISEHNRLYWYRQTLGQGPEFLTYFQNEAQLEKSRLLSDRFSAERPKGSFSTLEIQRTEQGDSAMYLCASSLAGGTDTQYFGPGTRLTVL.

CDR3: CASSPSRTVYEQYF. DNA of the CDR3: TGTGCCAGCAGTCCCTCCCGGACGGTCTACGAGCAGTACTTC. The chain combines TRBV6-1 with TRBJ2-7; D call uncertain. The V gene lost 5 bases and the J gene lost 3 bases, with 14 bases spanning the gap. Germline V gene sequence: CDR1 MNHNS, CDR2 SASEGT. The CDR3 loop spans 14 amino acids.

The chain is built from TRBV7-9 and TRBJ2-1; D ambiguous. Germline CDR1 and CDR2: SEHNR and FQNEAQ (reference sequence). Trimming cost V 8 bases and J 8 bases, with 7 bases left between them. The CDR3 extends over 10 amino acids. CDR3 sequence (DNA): TGTGCCAGCGCTCGGGATGAGCAGTTCTTC. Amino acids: CASARDEQFF.

The CDR3, as DNA: TGTGCCAGCAGTTTTTCCACTAGCACAGATACGCAGTATTTT. This encodes CASSFSTSTDTQYF. The rearrangement joins TRBV28 to TRBJ2-3, with D uncertain. CDR3 length equals 14 residues. The V end lost 3 bases, the J end lost 0 bases, and 7 bases lay between the germline ends. Germline CDR1 reads MDHEN; CDR2 reads SYDVKM.

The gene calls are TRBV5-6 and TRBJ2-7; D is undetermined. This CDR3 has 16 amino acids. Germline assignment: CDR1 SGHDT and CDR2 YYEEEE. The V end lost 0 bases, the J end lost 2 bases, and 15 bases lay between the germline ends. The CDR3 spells CASSLVGSRDTYEQYF. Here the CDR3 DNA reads TGTGCCAGCAGCTTGGTGGGATCTAGAGATACCTACGAGCAGTACTTC.

The CDR3 DNA follows: TGTGCCAGCAGCTTTGGGAGCTACGAGCAGTACTTC. It codes for CASSFGSYEQYF. The genes are TRBV5-4 and TRBJ2-7, with D possibly matching TRBD2 (5 bases). CDR3 size: 12 residues. The germline V and J ends were trimmed by 2 bases and 3 bases, with 6 bases remaining between them. Looked up from germline, CDR1 is SGHNT and CDR2 is YYREEE (reference sequence).

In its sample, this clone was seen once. CDR3 amino acids: CASSLGLAENTGELFF. CDR3 sequence (DNA): TGTGCCAGCAGCCTGGGACTAGCCGAGAACACCGGGGAGCTGTTTTTT. The rearrangement joins TRBV7-9 to TRBJ2-2; TRBD2 matches at 9 bases. This CDR3 comprises 16 residues. Germline lookup yields CDR1 SEHNR and CDR2 FQNEAQ (reference sequence). J gave up 1 base and V 5 bases, and 5 bases lay outside the gene matches.

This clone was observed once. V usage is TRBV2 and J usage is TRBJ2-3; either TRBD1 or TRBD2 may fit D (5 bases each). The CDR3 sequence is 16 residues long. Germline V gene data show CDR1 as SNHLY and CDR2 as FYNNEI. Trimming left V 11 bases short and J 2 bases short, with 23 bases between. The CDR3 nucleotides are TGTGCCCAAAACCCCCCCCTAGCAGGGACCACAGATACGCAGTATTTT. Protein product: CAQNPPLAGTTDTQYF.

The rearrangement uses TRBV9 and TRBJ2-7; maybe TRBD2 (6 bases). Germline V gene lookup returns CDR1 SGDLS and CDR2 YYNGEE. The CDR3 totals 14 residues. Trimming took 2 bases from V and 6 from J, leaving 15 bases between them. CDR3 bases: TGTGCCAGCAGCGTCGAGCTAGCGATCGGCGAGCAGTACTTC. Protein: CASSVELAIGEQYF. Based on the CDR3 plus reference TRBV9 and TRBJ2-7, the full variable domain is DSGVTQTPKHLITATGQRVTLRCSPRSGDLSVYWYQQSLDQGLQFLIQYYNGEERAKGNILERFSAQQFPDLHSELNLSSLELGDSALYFCASSVELAIGEQYFGPGTRLTVT.

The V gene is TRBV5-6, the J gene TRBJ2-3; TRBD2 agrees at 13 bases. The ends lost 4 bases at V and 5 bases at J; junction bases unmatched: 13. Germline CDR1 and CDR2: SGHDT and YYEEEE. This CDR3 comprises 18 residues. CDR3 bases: TGTGCCAGCAGCCTGGGACTAGCGGGATTCGGCCAGGGAGATACGCAGTATTTT. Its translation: CASSLGLAGFGQGDTQYF.

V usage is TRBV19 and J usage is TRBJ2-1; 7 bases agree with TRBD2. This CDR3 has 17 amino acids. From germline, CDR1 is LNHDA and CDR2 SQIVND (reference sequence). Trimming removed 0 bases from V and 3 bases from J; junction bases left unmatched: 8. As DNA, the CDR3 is TGTGCCAGTAGTATAGATGGGGGGGGACTAAACTACAATGAGCAGTTCTTC. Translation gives CASSIDGGGLNYNEQFF.

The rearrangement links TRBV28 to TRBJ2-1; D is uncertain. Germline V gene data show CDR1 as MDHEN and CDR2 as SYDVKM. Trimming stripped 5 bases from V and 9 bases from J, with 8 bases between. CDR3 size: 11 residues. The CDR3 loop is CASSGSVEQFF. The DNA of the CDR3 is TGTGCCAGCAGTGGGTCTGTTGAGCAGTTCTTC.

DNA of the CDR3: TGTGCCAGCAGCTTATTGTCTGGGGTACCCTCCTACGAGCAGTACTTC. This codes for CASSLLSGVPSYEQYF. V is TRBV7-6 and J is TRBJ2-7; D ambiguous. Per the germline V gene, CDR1 is SGHVS and CDR2 is FNYEAQ. V shed 2 bases and J shed 0 bases, with 14 bases lying between them. This CDR3 region has 16 residues.

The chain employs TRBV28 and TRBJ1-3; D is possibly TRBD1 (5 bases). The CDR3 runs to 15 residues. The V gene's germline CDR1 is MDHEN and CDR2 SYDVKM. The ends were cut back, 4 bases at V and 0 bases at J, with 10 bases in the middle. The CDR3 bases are TGTGCCAGCAGTTCCACGGGGCGCTCTGGAAACACCATATATTTT. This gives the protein CASSSTGRSGNTIYF.

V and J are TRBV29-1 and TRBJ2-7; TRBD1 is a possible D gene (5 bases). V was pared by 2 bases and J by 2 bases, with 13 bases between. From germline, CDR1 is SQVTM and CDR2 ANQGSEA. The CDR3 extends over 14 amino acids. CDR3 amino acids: CSVESTDSAYEQYF. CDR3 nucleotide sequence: TGCAGCGTTGAATCAACCGACAGCGCCTACGAGCAGTACTTC.

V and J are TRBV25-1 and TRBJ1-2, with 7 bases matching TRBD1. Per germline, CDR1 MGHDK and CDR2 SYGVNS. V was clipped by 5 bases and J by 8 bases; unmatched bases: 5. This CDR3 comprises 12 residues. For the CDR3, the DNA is TGTGCCAGCAGTCCAGGGGGAGGAGGCTACACCTTC. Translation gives CASSPGGGGYTF.

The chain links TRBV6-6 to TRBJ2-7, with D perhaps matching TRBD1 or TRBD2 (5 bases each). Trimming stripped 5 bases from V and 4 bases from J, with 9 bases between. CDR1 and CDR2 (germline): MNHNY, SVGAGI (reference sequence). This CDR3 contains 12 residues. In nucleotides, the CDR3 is TGTGCCAGCAGTCCGGGGCCTTACGAGCAGTACTTC. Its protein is CASSPGPYEQYF.

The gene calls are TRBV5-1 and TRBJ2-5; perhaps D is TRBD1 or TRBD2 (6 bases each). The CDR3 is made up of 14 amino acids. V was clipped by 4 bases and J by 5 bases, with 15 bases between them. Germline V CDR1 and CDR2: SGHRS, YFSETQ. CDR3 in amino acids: CASSPRRRGETQYF. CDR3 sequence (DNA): TGCGCCAGCAGCCCCCGAAGGAGGGGGGAGACCCAGTACTTC.

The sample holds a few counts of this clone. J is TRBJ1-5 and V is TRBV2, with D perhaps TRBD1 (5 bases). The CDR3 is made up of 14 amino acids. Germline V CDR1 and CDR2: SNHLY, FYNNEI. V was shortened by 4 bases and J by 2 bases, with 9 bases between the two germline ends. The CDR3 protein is CASSGGRGNQPQHF. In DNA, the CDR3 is TGTGCCAGCAGTGGGGGACGTGGCAATCAGCCCCAGCATTTT.

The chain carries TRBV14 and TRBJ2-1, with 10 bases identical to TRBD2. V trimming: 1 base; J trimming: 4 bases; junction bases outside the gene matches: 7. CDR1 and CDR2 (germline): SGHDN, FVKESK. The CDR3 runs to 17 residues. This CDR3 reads CASSQGQSGRDYNEQFF. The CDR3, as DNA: TGTGCCAGCAGCCAAGGGCAAAGCGGGAGGGATTACAATGAGCAGTTCTTC.

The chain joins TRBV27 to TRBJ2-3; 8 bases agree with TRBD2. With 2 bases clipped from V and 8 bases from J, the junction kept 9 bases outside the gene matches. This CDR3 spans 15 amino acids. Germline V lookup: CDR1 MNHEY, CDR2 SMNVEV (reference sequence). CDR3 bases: TGTGCCAGCAGTTTAGGGATAGCGGGATGGGGTACGCAGTATTTT. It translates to CASSLGIAGWGTQYF.

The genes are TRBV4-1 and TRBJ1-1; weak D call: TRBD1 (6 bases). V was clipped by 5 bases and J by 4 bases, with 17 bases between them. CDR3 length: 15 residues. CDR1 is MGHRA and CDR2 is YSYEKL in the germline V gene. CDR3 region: CASSSNTRGSTEAFF. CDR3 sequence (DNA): TGCGCCAGCAGCTCCAACACCAGGGGAAGCACTGAAGCTTTCTTT.

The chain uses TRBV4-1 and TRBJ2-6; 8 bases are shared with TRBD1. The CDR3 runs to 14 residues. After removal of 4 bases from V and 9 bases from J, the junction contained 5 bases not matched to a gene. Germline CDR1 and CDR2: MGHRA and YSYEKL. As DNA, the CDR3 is TGCGCCAGCAGCCGAGGACAGGGAGTCAACGTCCTGACTTTC. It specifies CASSRGQGVNVLTF.

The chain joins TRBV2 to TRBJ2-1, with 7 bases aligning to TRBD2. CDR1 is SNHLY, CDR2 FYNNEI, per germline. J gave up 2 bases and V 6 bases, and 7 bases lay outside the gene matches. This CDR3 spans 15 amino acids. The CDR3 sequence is CASSDLAAAYNEQFF. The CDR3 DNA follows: TGTGCCAGCAGCGATCTAGCGGCAGCCTACAATGAGCAGTTCTTC.

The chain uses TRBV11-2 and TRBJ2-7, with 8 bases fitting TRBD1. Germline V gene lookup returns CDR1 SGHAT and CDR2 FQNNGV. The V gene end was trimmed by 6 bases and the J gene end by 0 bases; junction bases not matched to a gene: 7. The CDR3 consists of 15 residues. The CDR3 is CASSTGQGFSYEQYF. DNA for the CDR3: TGTGCCAGCAGTACCGGACAGGGCTTCTCCTACGAGCAGTACTTC.